These 27 T cell receptor beta chains came from one sample sequenced in a study of regulatory and conventional T cells in breast cancer. MiXCR was run by TCRdb on the PCR reads, yielding one entry per CDR3 protein. This table has approximately 9,700 distinct CDR3 sequences, 34% appearing once. Sequencing was carried out using conventional T cells from blood. The receptor set was obtained from a male donor in good health.

The chain uses TRBV7-2 and TRBJ1-2; D gene ambiguous. The germline CDR1 and CDR2 sequences are SGHTA and FQGNSA. The CDR3 is 12 amino acids. V was cut by 4 bases and J by 12 bases, with 15 bases left in between. CDR3 sequence reads: CASSSPPGLNTF. The CDR3, as DNA: TGTGCCAGCAGCTCACCCCCGGGGTTAAACACCTTC.

The V call is TRBV7-9, the J call TRBJ2-1; 7 bases match TRBD2. The V and J ends lost 5 bases and 4 bases, in that order; junction bases with no gene match: 11. The CDR3 loop spans 16 amino acids. The germline CDR1 and CDR2 sequences are SEHNR and FQNEAQ (reference sequence). CDR3 in amino acids: CASSTTRLAAYNEQFF. CDR3 bases: TGTGCCAGCAGCACGACCCGACTAGCCGCTTACAATGAGCAGTTCTTC.

V gene TRBV4-1 combines with J gene TRBJ2-6, with D tentatively TRBD2 (6 bases). The CDR3 has 15 residues. CDR1 and CDR2 from the germline V gene are MGHRA and YSYEKL. Trimming cost V 3 bases and J 4 bases, with 10 bases left between them. The CDR3 spells CASSQGRPGANVLTF. CDR3 nucleotides: TGCGCCAGCAGCCAGGGGAGGCCAGGGGCCAACGTCCTGACTTTC.

The chain joins TRBV10-3 to TRBJ2-2; 8 positions agree with TRBD1. V was pared by 6 bases and J by 7 bases, with 10 bases of the junction left unmatched. Germline assignment: CDR1 ENHRY and CDR2 SYGVKD. CDR3 length: 15 residues. In nucleotides, the CDR3 is TGTGCCATCAGCGACTTGACAGGGGCAGTCGGGGAGCTGTTTTTT. This sequence encodes CAISDLTGAVGELFF.

This clonotype is labeled medium-sized. V and J are TRBV2 and TRBJ1-5, with D unclear. The length of the CDR3 is 13 residues. Germline V gives CDR1 SNHLY, CDR2 FYNNEI. Trimming took 7 bases from V and 4 from J, leaving 11 bases between them. CDR3 sequence (DNA): TGTGCCAGCACCATGGTTCGGAATCAGCCCCAGCATTTT. This translates into CASTMVRNQPQHF.

This clonotype is medium-sized. The chain carries TRBV7-2 and TRBJ2-5, with TRBD2 as a possible D gene (5 bases). This CDR3 has 15 residues. Germline V gene sequence: CDR1 SGHTA, CDR2 FQGNSA. V gave up 0 bases and J gave up 1 base, with 9 bases separating them. DNA for the CDR3: TGTGCCAGCAGCTTAGCAGGCAGCGGCCAAGAGACCCAGTACTTC. It translates to CASSLAGSGQETQYF.

By sample share, this clonotype is medium-sized (0.01 to 0.1%). This chain uses TRBV7-2 with TRBJ2-1, with no clear D. Germline V gives CDR1 SGHTA, CDR2 FQGNSA. V shed 2 bases and J shed 8 bases, with 19 bases lying between them. The CDR3 is 16 residues long. The CDR3 loop reads CASSLSPLRGRYEQFF. The CDR3 DNA reads as TGTGCCAGCAGCTTAAGTCCACTACGTGGAAGGTATGAGCAGTTCTTC.

The J gene is TRBJ2-3, the V gene TRBV12-3 or TRBV12-4; the D is unclear. V lost 6 bases to trimming and J lost 9 bases, with 13 bases between them. The CDR3 covers 12 residues. The CDR3 here is CASSSEVRTQYF. The DNA for the CDR3 is TGTGCCAGCAGCTCAGAGGTGAGGACGCAGTATTTT.

This clonotype came up a few times. The chain links TRBV7-2 to TRBJ1-2; D ambiguous. CDR3 length: 12 residues. In germline, CDR1 is SGHTA, CDR2 FQGNSA. V was clipped by 3 bases and J by 4 bases, with 6 bases between them. The CDR3 region is CASSFQVYGYTF. The CDR3 DNA reads TGTGCCAGCAGCTTCCAGGTCTATGGCTACACCTTC.

This sequence joins TRBV12-3 or TRBV12-4 and TRBJ1-1, with TRBD1 matching over 10 bases. The CDR3 runs to 15 residues. The V gene end was trimmed by 5 bases and the J gene end by 1 base; junction bases not matched to a gene: 4. The CDR3 DNA is TGTGCCAGCAGTCTCGGGACAGGGGCGAACACTGAAGCTTTCTTT. Translation gives CASSLGTGANTEAFF.

The chain recombines TRBV4-2 with TRBJ2-1; possibly TRBD1 for D (6 bases). The CDR3 length is 13 residues. Looked up from germline, CDR1 is LGHNA and CDR2 is YNFKEQ. The V end was cut by 5 bases, the J end by 4 bases, with 9 bases between. In DNA form, the CDR3 reads TGTGCCAGCAGCAGGACAGATTACAATGAGCAGTTCTTC. Translated, it gives CASSRTDYNEQFF.

Sample share makes this clonotype medium-sized (0.01 to 0.1%). V usage is TRBV6-1 and J usage is TRBJ2-7, with 8 bases lining up with TRBD1. V shed 6 bases, J shed 4 bases, and the junction held 5 bases outside the gene matches. The germline V gene has CDR1 MNHNS and CDR2 SASEGT. This CDR3 is 13 amino acids long. The CDR3 region is CASSAGGGYEQYF. The CDR3 DNA sequence: TGTGCCAGCAGCGCAGGGGGCGGATACGAGCAGTACTTC.

This clonotype turned up a few times. The chain combines TRBV6-2 or TRBV6-3 with TRBJ1-5; the D is unclear. Trimming shortened V by 10 bases and J by 3 bases, and 19 bases separated the two germline ends. The CDR3 contains 15 residues. CDR1 and CDR2 (germline): MNHEY, SVGEGT. CDR3 region: CATKGGLPSNQPQHF. The DNA of the CDR3 is TGTGCCACCAAGGGAGGCCTGCCGTCCAATCAGCCCCAGCATTTT.

CDR3 residues: CASSEGSSGNTIYF. The CDR3 bases are TGTGCCAGCAGTGAAGGCAGCTCTGGAAACACCATATATTTT. The chain uses TRBV2 and TRBJ1-3; no firm D call. V was trimmed by 1 base and J by 0 bases, leaving 4 bases between them. Germline CDR1 is SNHLY and CDR2 is FYNNEI. The CDR3 is 14 amino acids.

Notes on this clonotype: The CDR3 end shows no conserved phenylalanine or tryptophan, and so a read error is likely. The chain couples TRBV6-1 to TRBJ2-3; 7 bases fit TRBD1. Germline-derived CDR1 and CDR2 are MNHNS and SASEGT. The CDR3 loop spans 12 amino acids. The CDR3, as DNA: TGTGCCAGCAGTTGGGGGACAGACACGCAGTATTCT. It yields the protein CASSWGTDTQYS.

V usage is TRBV7-2 and J usage is TRBJ2-7, with 7 bases aligning to TRBD1. Germline V lookup: CDR1 SGHTA, CDR2 FQGNSA. After removal of 1 base from V and 2 bases from J, the junction contained 5 bases not matched to a gene. CDR3 length equals 15 residues. CDR3 sequence (DNA): TGTGCCAGCAGCTTAGTACAGGGGAGCCCCTACGAGCAGTACTTC. Translating it yields CASSLVQGSPYEQYF.

This chain connects TRBV7-3 to TRBJ2-1; 7 bases are a match to TRBD1. This CDR3 is 15 amino acids long. The V gene end was trimmed by 7 bases and the J gene end by 8 bases; junction bases not matched to a gene: 14. Looked up from germline, CDR1 is SGHTA and CDR2 is FQGTGA. The CDR3 DNA follows: TGTGCCAGCACCAGACTCCTACAGGGGACGGATGAGCAGTTCTTC. Translated: CASTRLLQGTDEQFF.

By sample share, this clonotype is medium-sized (0.01 to 0.1%). The V and J genes are TRBV29-1 and TRBJ2-7, with D possibly TRBD2 on 5 matching bases. This CDR3 is 13 amino acids long. V was cut by 6 bases and J by 0 bases, with 12 bases left in between. Per germline, CDR1 SQVTM and CDR2 ANQGSEA. This chain's CDR3 is CSVSSRLSYEQYF. CDR3 sequence (DNA): TGCAGCGTATCTAGCAGACTCTCCTACGAGCAGTACTTC.

This chain uses TRBV5-6 with TRBJ1-5; TRBD1 is a possible D gene (6 bases). With 4 bases removed from V and 5 bases from J, the gap between germline ends came to 16 bases. The germline CDR1 and CDR2 sequences are SGHDT and YYEEEE. The CDR3 totals 15 residues. CDR3 DNA sequence: TGTGCCAGCAGCCGGGGAGGGGGGATCGATCAGCCCCAGCATTTT. It encodes CASSRGGGIDQPQHF.

Of note for this clonotype: An end of the junction differs from the germline gene, which may be a read error. V is TRBV20-1 and J is TRBJ2-2; 9 bases are a match to TRBD2. This CDR3 has 15 amino acids. Per the germline V gene, CDR1 is DFQATT and CDR2 is SNEGSKA (reference sequence). The CDR3 here is CSADQRGVNTGELSF. The CDR3 DNA is TGCAGTGCTGACCAGCGGGGGGTGAACACCGGGGAGCTGTCTTTT.

V is TRBV7-9 and J is TRBJ2-2; TRBD2 matches at 12 bases. The CDR3 has 16 residues. CDR1 and CDR2 (germline): SEHNR, FQNEAQ (reference sequence). V trimming: 5 bases; J trimming: 3 bases; junction bases outside the gene matches: 4. The CDR3 coding sequence is TGTGCCAGCAGCAGGACTAGCGGGGTGTACACCGGGGAGCTGTTTTTT. Its protein product is CASSRTSGVYTGELFF. The full variable domain, with the rest looked up from reference TRBV7-9 and TRBJ2-2, is DTGVSQNPRHKITKRGQNVTFRCDPISEHNRLYWYRQTLGQGPEFLTYFQNEAQLEKSRLLSDRFSAERPKGSFSTLEIQRTEQGDSAMYLCASSRTSGVYTGELFFGEGSRLTVL.

On this clonotype: Possible read error: a much larger clone is one base away. The chain carries TRBV12-3 or TRBV12-4 and TRBJ1-2, with 8 positions matching TRBD1. Trimming removed 5 bases from V and 8 bases from J; junction bases left unmatched: 10. This CDR3 is built from 14 residues. The CDR3 reads CASSSSGRGRGYTF. Written as DNA, the CDR3 is TGTGCCAGCAGTAGTAGCGGCAGGGGGCGAGGCTACACCTTC.

The rearrangement joins TRBV12-3 or TRBV12-4 to TRBJ2-7; 9 bases map to TRBD1. V lost 5 bases to trimming and J lost 5 bases; unmatched junction nucleotides: 10. There are 15 residues in the CDR3. The DNA for the CDR3 is TGTGCCAGCAGTCTTACAGGGGGCGGGGGCCACGAGCAGTACTTC. Translated, it gives CASSLTGGGGHEQYF.

This clonotype was seen a single time. Likely a read error: the CDR3 ends without its conserved phenylalanine or tryptophan. The chain has TRBV5-6 and TRBJ1-5; D not resolved. The CDR3 spans 16 residues. Looked up from germline, CDR1 is SGHDT and CDR2 is YYEEEE. V was trimmed by 3 bases and J by 3 bases, leaving 16 bases between them. The CDR3 region is CASSSTVLTANQPQHL. The CDR3 DNA reads TGTGCCAGCAGCTCGACGGTGCTGACGGCCAATCAGCCCCAGCATCTT.

This clonotype was found a few times. The V gene is TRBV7-2, the J gene TRBJ2-7; the D is unclear. With 0 bases removed from V and 1 base from J, the gap between germline ends came to 4 bases. The CDR3 totals 13 residues. Germline lookup yields CDR1 SGHTA and CDR2 FQGNSA. The CDR3 nucleotides are TGTGCCAGCAGCTTAGCGCGATCCTACGAGCAGTACTTC. Translating it yields CASSLARSYEQYF.

A remark on this clonotype: It may be a read error: a sequence one base away is much more abundant. The CDR3 carries no conserved terminal phenylalanine or tryptophan, so it likely arises from a read error. V gene TRBV10-3 combines with J gene TRBJ2-3; TRBD2 might be the D (6 bases). The CDR3 is 13 residues long. V gave up 4 bases and J gave up 5 bases, with 10 bases separating them. Per the germline V gene, CDR1 is ENHRY and CDR2 is SYGVKD. In DNA form, the CDR3 reads TGTGCCATCAGTGCACTAGCTAAAGATACGCAGTATTCT. Its protein product is CAISALAKDTQYS.

The chain is built from TRBV7-2 and TRBJ2-1; D uncertain. Trimming cost V 1 base and J 4 bases, with 11 bases left between them. The germline V gene has CDR1 SGHTA and CDR2 FQGNSA. The CDR3 loop spans 15 amino acids. The DNA of the CDR3 is TGTGCCAGCAGCTTAGGTGGTGGGTCTTACAATGAGCAGTTCTTC. This sequence encodes CASSLGGGSYNEQFF.